The next 30 T cell receptor beta chains were all read from a single sample in a study of T-cell memory formation after mild COVID-19. TCRdb recomputed calls from the 5' RACE reads with MiXCR, one row per CDR3 protein. This table has some 290,000 distinct CDR3 sequences, 15% to 20% appearing once. The sample comprised PBMCs or a T cell subset sorted from them (not recorded which). The receptors were gathered from a man aged 18 to 30 who had mild COVID-19 (a few samples of this study predate the infection). Cell type and time point are not known.

This rearrangement joins TRBV6-2 or TRBV6-3 to TRBJ1-5; D call uncertain. Trimming shortened V by 5 bases and J by 0 bases, and 5 bases separated the two germline ends. Germline CDR1 MNHEY, CDR2 SVGEGT. The CDR3 consists of 13 residues. The DNA of the CDR3 is TGTGCCAGCAGTGAATATAGCAATCAGCCCCAGCATTTT. It is translated as CASSEYSNQPQHF.

Only a few counts were recorded for this clonotype. This chain joins TRBV3-1 and TRBJ2-7; either TRBD1 or TRBD2 may fit D (5 bases each). The germline CDR1 and CDR2 sequences are LGHDT and YNNKEL (reference sequence). This CDR3 has 16 residues. Deletions cut 3 bases from V and 3 bases from J, with 18 bases between. The CDR3 DNA is TGTGCCAGCAGCCACATCGGAAGGGGACCCAACTACGAGCAGTACTTC. This gives the protein CASSHIGRGPNYEQYF.

The chain recombines TRBV4-3 with TRBJ1-2; a weak D match, TRBD1 (6 bases). The CDR3 is 16 residues long. Germline V lookup: CDR1 LGHNA, CDR2 YSLEER. V lost 3 bases to trimming and J lost 3 bases, with 17 bases between them. The CDR3 region is CASSQDRTAPHYGYTF. In nucleotides, the CDR3 is TGCGCCAGCAGCCAGGATAGGACAGCGCCCCACTATGGCTACACCTTC.

This clonotype was counted between two and nine times. This rearrangement joins TRBV7-9 to TRBJ2-7, with D unclear. Germline V gives CDR1 SEHNR, CDR2 FQNEAQ (reference sequence). This CDR3 spans 12 amino acids. Between the trimmed V and J ends, which lost 5 bases and 4 bases, there was a span of 9 bases. The CDR3 sequence is CASSLELYEQYV. In DNA form, the CDR3 reads TGTGCCAGCAGCCTGGAACTATACGAGCAGTACGTC.

The chain employs TRBV20-1 and TRBJ1-2, with TRBD1 matching 10 bases. The CDR3 has 12 amino acids. Germline CDR1 is DFQATT and CDR2 is SNEGSKA (reference sequence). Trimming removed 5 bases from V and 4 bases from J; junction bases left unmatched: 1. The CDR3 is CSAGQGVYGYTF. As DNA, the CDR3 is TGCAGTGCTGGACAGGGGGTCTATGGCTACACCTTC.

This clonotype was observed a few times. The chain carries TRBV5-1 and TRBJ1-4; perhaps TRBD1 as D (5 bases). Per germline, CDR1 SGHRS and CDR2 YFSETQ. Trimming took off 0 bases at V and 0 bases at J, with 12 bases between the two ends. The CDR3 runs to 17 residues. The DNA of the CDR3 is TGCGCCAGCAGCTTGGGACCCCCCAGGGCAACTAATGAAAAACTGTTTTTT. Amino acids: CASSLGPPRATNEKLFF.

This clonotype was counted a few times. The chain combines TRBV29-1 with TRBJ1-4; no clear D gene. CDR1 and CDR2 (germline): SQVTM, ANQGSEA. V gave up 4 bases and J gave up 4 bases, with 4 bases separating them. This CDR3 is built from 11 residues. In nucleotides, the CDR3 is TGCAGCGTTGGAAATAATGAAAAACTGTTTTTT. Its protein product is CSVGNNEKLFF. The variable domain in full, completed from reference TRBV29-1 and TRBJ1-4, reads SAVISQKPSRDICQRGTSLTIQCQVDSQVTMMFWYRQQPGQSLTLIATANQGSEATYESGFVIDKFPISRPNLTFSTLTVSNMSPEDSSIYLCSVGNNEKLFFGSGTQLSVL.

In its sample, this clonotype was seen a few times. The gene calls are TRBV20-1 and TRBJ1-6, with TRBD1 as a possible D gene (6 bases). CDR1 is DFQATT and CDR2 is SNEGSKA in the germline V gene (reference sequence). The CDR3 covers 13 residues. In DNA, the CDR3 is TGCAGCCCCCGGGGACAAAATAATTCACCCCTCCACTTT. Encoded protein: CSPRGQNNSPLHF.

The sample holds many counts of this clonotype. The chain links TRBV25-1 to TRBJ2-6; a possible D gene is TRBD1 (5 bases). Germline assignment: CDR1 MGHDK and CDR2 SYGVNS. V dropped 4 bases and J dropped 0 bases, with 7 bases sitting between them. The CDR3 spans 15 residues. The CDR3 region is CASSVGHSGANVLTF. The CDR3, as DNA: TGTGCCAGCAGTGTAGGACACTCTGGGGCCAACGTCCTGACTTTC.

This clonotype was detected only a few times. The chain links TRBV18 to TRBJ1-1, with a possible D match to TRBD1 (6 bases). Germline CDR1 is KGHSH and CDR2 is LQKENI. Between the trimmed V and J ends, which lost 8 bases and 0 bases, there was a span of 10 bases. The CDR3 sequence is 13 residues long. CDR3 region: CASLRDMNTEAFF. CDR3 in DNA: TGTGCCAGCCTTAGGGACATGAACACTGAAGCTTTCTTT.

This clonotype was recorded a few times. The chain combines TRBV6-2 or TRBV6-3 with TRBJ2-2; no clear D gene. This CDR3 spans 12 amino acids. Trimming left V 2 bases short and J 8 bases short, with 6 bases between. Germline V CDR1 and CDR2: MNHEY, SVGEGT. The DNA of the CDR3 is TGTGCCAGCAGTTACCCCGTTGGGGAGCTGTTTTTT. Translation gives CASSYPVGELFF.

The sample holds a few counts of this clonotype. This rearrangement joins TRBV25-1 to TRBJ2-7; D not resolved. This CDR3 region has 13 residues. V was clipped by 4 bases and J by 3 bases, with 10 bases between them. Germline-derived CDR1 and CDR2 are MGHDK and SYGVNS. The CDR3 nucleotides read TGTGCCAGCAGTGCCGGATACGGCTACGAGCAGTACTTC. Protein: CASSAGYGYEQYF.

This clonotype was seen a few times. This rearrangement joins TRBV20-1 to TRBJ2-2, with a tentative D call TRBD1 (6 bases). Germline V gene lookup returns CDR1 DFQATT and CDR2 SNEGSKA (reference sequence). Between the trimmed V and J ends, which lost 4 bases and 5 bases, there was a span of 14 bases. The CDR3 length is 14 residues. CDR3 coding DNA: TGCAGTGCTACGGTGGACAGTACGACCGGGGAGCTGTTTTTT. This gives the protein CSATVDSTTGELFF.

This clonotype came up many times. The rearrangement uses TRBV7-3 and TRBJ2-1; D uncertain. Germline V gives CDR1 SGHTA, CDR2 FQGTGA. Trimming shortened V by 5 bases and J by 2 bases, and 10 bases separated the two germline ends. This CDR3 has 14 residues. CDR3 in amino acids: CASSPHAAYNEQFF. The CDR3 region has the DNA TGTGCCAGCAGCCCCCACGCGGCCTACAATGAGCAGTTCTTC.

CDR3 DNA: TGTGCCAGCAGTGCCCGACAGAATCAGCCCCAGCATTTT. This encodes CASSARQNQPQHF. The genes are TRBV6-5 and TRBJ1-5, with TRBD1 as a possible D gene (5 bases). The CDR3 loop spans 13 amino acids. The V and J ends lost 5 bases and 4 bases respectively, with 9 bases between them. From germline, CDR1 is MNHEY and CDR2 SVGAGI.

The gene calls are TRBV4-2 and TRBJ1-6; D is undetermined. Germline V gene data show CDR1 as LGHNA and CDR2 as YNFKEQ. The CDR3 length is 15 residues. V was trimmed by 1 base and J by 5 bases, leaving 9 bases between them. Here the CDR3 DNA reads TGTGCCAGCAGCCAAGCTACGGCAGATAATTCACCCCTCCACTTT. Its protein product is CASSQATADNSPLHF.

V gene TRBV5-1 combines with J gene TRBJ2-1; D is uncertain. The CDR3 has 13 residues. Trimming shortened V by 2 bases and J by 4 bases, and 7 bases separated the two germline ends. Germline CDR1 is SGHRS and CDR2 is YFSETQ. CDR3 amino acids: CASSFEGYNEQFF. The CDR3 bases are TGCGCCAGCAGCTTTGAAGGATACAATGAGCAGTTCTTC. The full variable domain, in which reference TRBV5-1 and TRBJ2-1 provide the parts outside the CDR3, is KAGVTQTPRYLIKTRGQQVTLSCSPISGHRSVSWYQQTPGQGLQFLFEYFSETQRNKGNFPGRFSGRQFSNSRSEMNVSTLELGDSALYLCASSFEGYNEQFFGPGTRLTVL.

This clonotype appeared many times. The CDR3 region is CASSQDAGGVEQYF. The CDR3, as DNA: TGCGCCAGCAGCCAAGATGCGGGGGGGGTTGAGCAGTACTTC. The chain joins TRBV4-3 to TRBJ2-7; TRBD2 agrees at 9 bases. The J segment lost 7 bases and the V segment lost 0 bases, leaving 4 bases of the junction unmatched. Per the germline V gene, CDR1 is LGHNA and CDR2 is YSLEER. The CDR3 is made up of 14 amino acids.

V gene TRBV7-8 combines with J gene TRBJ2-7; D is possibly TRBD1 (6 bases). Germline values: CDR1 SGHVS, CDR2 FQNEAQ. The V gene lost 5 bases and the J gene lost 3 bases, with 14 bases spanning the gap. There are 14 residues in the CDR3. The CDR3 region is CASSGDTGYYEQYV. The CDR3 DNA follows: TGTGCCAGCAGCGGGGACACTGGATACTACGAGCAGTACGTC.

This chain joins TRBV5-1 and TRBJ2-3, with 8 bases identical to TRBD1. The V and J ends lost 2 bases and 0 bases, in that order; junction bases with no gene match: 5. CDR1 and CDR2 from the germline V gene are SGHRS and YFSETQ. The CDR3 length is 16 residues. The CDR3 nucleotides are TGCGCCAGCAGCTTCCGCCAGGGGGCGAGCACAGATACGCAGTATTTT. Translating it yields CASSFRQGASTDTQYF. The complete variable domain, with remaining parts taken from reference TRBV5-1 and TRBJ2-3, reads KAGVTQTPRYLIKTRGQQVTLSCSPISGHRSVSWYQQTPGQGLQFLFEYFSETQRNKGNFPGRFSGRQFSNSRSEMNVSTLELGDSALYLCASSFRQGASTDTQYFGPGTRLTVL.

In this sample, this clonotype turned up a few times. The CDR3 coding sequence is TGCGCCAGCAGCTTGGACGGACAGGGGGCAGGTGAGCAGTACTTC. It specifies CASSLDGQGAGEQYF. This chain connects TRBV5-1 to TRBJ2-7; 11 nucleotides agree with TRBD1. The CDR3 has 15 residues. J gave up 7 bases and V 0 bases, and 6 bases lay outside the gene matches. Per the germline V gene, CDR1 is SGHRS and CDR2 is YFSETQ.

This clonotype was seen ten or more times. V gene TRBV4-1 combines with J gene TRBJ2-3; 7 bases match TRBD1. Trimming at V came to 3 bases and at J to 5 bases, leaving 8 bases not matched to a gene. The germline V gene encodes CDR1 MGHRA and CDR2 YSYEKL. This CDR3 is built from 15 residues. The CDR3 loop is CASSHHGTVIDTQYF. Written as DNA, the CDR3 is TGCGCCAGCAGCCACCACGGGACAGTCATAGATACGCAGTATTTT.

The rearrangement joins TRBV7-6 to TRBJ1-2; D not resolved. This CDR3 spans 14 amino acids. The V and J ends lost 5 bases and 8 bases respectively, with 18 bases between them. The V gene's germline CDR1 is SGHVS and CDR2 FNYEAQ. The chain's CDR3 is CASSPLGGPEGYTF. The CDR3 DNA reads as TGTGCCAGCAGCCCTCTTGGAGGGCCCGAGGGCTACACCTTC.

This clonotype was counted a single time. The chain couples TRBV4-2 to TRBJ2-7; 7 bases match TRBD1. Germline trimming cut 4 bases from V and 3 bases from J; bases unmatched to any gene: 18. Germline values: CDR1 LGHNA, CDR2 YNFKEQ. CDR3 length equals 18 residues. CDR3 nucleotides: TGTGCCAGCAGCCTCGAAGGACAGGAACAGGGATTTTTCTACGAGCAGTACTTC. This gives the protein CASSLEGQEQGFFYEQYF.

The V call is TRBV3-1, the J call TRBJ2-5, with 7 bases identical to TRBD2. V lost 6 bases, J lost 2 bases, and 6 bases stayed unmatched. The CDR3 has 14 residues. Germline V lookup: CDR1 LGHDT, CDR2 YNNKEL (reference sequence). This CDR3 reads CASSRLAAQETQYF. CDR3 DNA sequence: TGTGCCAGCAGTCGGCTAGCGGCACAAGAGACCCAGTACTTC.

The chain carries TRBV7-3 and TRBJ2-3; D gene uncertain. The CDR3 is made up of 12 amino acids. The germline gives CDR1 SGHTA, CDR2 FQGTGA. With 4 bases removed from V and 7 bases from J, the gap between germline ends came to 9 bases. In DNA, the CDR3 is TGTGCCAGCAGCTCCAATACGAATACGCAGTATTTT. Its protein product is CASSSNTNTQYF.

This clonotype was counted only a few times. This chain connects TRBV7-2 to TRBJ1-1; no definite D call. The ends were cut back, 1 base at V and 0 bases at J, with 12 bases in the middle. Germline CDR1 and CDR2: SGHTA and FQGNSA. The CDR3 spans 16 residues. DNA of the CDR3: TGTGCCAGCAGCTTAGACAGAGCCCACATGAACACTGAAGCTTTCTTT. Translated: CASSLDRAHMNTEAFF.

The rearrangement links TRBV7-2 to TRBJ2-5; D is possibly TRBD2 (6 bases). Germline values: CDR1 SGHTA, CDR2 FQGNSA. The length of the CDR3 is 12 residues. With 5 bases removed from V and 7 bases from J, the gap between germline ends came to 11 bases. In nucleotides, the CDR3 is TGTGCCAGCAGCATACCGGAGGGGACCCAGTACTTC. Its protein product is CASSIPEGTQYF.

This clonotype was seen more than once but under ten times. The genes are TRBV7-9 and TRBJ1-1; weak D call: TRBD1 (6 bases). The ends were cut back, 2 bases at V and 7 bases at J, with 14 bases in the middle. CDR3 length equals 14 residues. The germline gives CDR1 SEHNR, CDR2 FQNEAQ (reference sequence). The CDR3, as DNA: TGTGCCAGCAGCTTAAGGGGGACCTCGTTTGAAGCTTTCTTT. Its protein product is CASSLRGTSFEAFF.

This chain connects TRBV7-3 to TRBJ2-3; 8 bases are shared with TRBD1. The CDR3 is 14 amino acids. With V trimmed by 4 bases and J by 7 bases, 7 bases remained unmatched. The germline CDR1 and CDR2 sequences are SGHTA and FQGTGA. In DNA form, the CDR3 reads TGTGCCAGCAGCTCCTCAGGGGGCAGGAATACGCAGTATTTT. This sequence encodes CASSSSGGRNTQYF. The entire variable domain, with the rest obtained from reference TRBV7-3 and TRBJ2-3, is as follows: GAGVSQTPSNKVTEKGKYVELRCDPISGHTALYWYRQSLGQGPEFLIYFQGTGAADDSGLPNDRFFAVRPEGSVSTLKIQRTERGDSAVYLCASSSSGGRNTQYFGPGTRLTVL.